This T cell receptor (beta chain) was captured in a study of shared clonotypes between healthy human individuals. Whole-study results and caveats: Sequencing depth was expected to influence donor clonotype sharing.

Assay execution took place at the deep level. Ten immunoSEQ deep assay plates were used to sequence the DNA of unsorted PBMCs. In the authors' workflow: With immunoSEQ giving junction-only sequences and no quality scores, filtering differed. Produced via immunoSEQ multiplex PCR; TCRdb's table is partial and in-frame only. V, J and clone size reflect that table, while D and trimming were determined from the DNA. The table records 450,000 to 650,000 clones, roughly 79% of them present only once. The germline gives CDR1 KGHSH, CDR2 LQKENI. V gave up 1 base and J gave up 6 bases, with 12 bases separating them. The CDR3 length is 15 residues. To note about this clone: Its specificity is not known.

V is TRBV18 and J is TRBJ1-4; possible D gene TRBD1, 5 bases. The sample was PBMCs. The TCR originated in a woman between 35 and 50 years old in good health. Some clones in this sample may be carry-over from other donors' samples. CDR3 nucleotides: TGTGCCAGCTCACCACTGGGCCAGGGTTATGAAAAACTGTTTTTT. Its protein product is CASSPLGQGYEKLFF.